A selection of T cell receptor beta chains follows, all from one sample in a study of response to subunit inactivated influenza vaccine. TCRdb re-derived calls from the RT-PCR reads in MiXCR, one entry per CDR3 protein. Of about 520,000 distinct CDR3 sequences in the sample, approximately 7.8% were seen once. Material: PBMCs from blood, obtained roughly 24 months after vaccination. Source of these receptors: a man aged 50 to 69 who received an inactivated influenza vaccine. CDR3s include the opening cysteine and the closing phenylalanine or tryptophan. A D gene is named only where the DNA matches it firmly. For some rows the clone size is stated as once, few or many, or as a class when expanded; others skip it.

clone size | J gene | D gene | V gene | CDR3 protein | CDR3 DNA
few | TRBJ1-2 | - | TRBV10-1 | CASSDDSSNYGYTF | TGCGCCAGCAGTGATGACAGCTCTAACTATGGCTACACCTTC
many | TRBJ1-1 | - | TRBV7-2 | CASSLGGTTNTEAFF | TGTGCCAGCAGCTTAGGAGGGACAACGAACACTGAAGCTTTCTTT
many | TRBJ1-5 | - | TRBV12-3/TRBV12-4 | CASSLWDSNQPQHF | TGTGCCAGCAGTTTATGGGATAGCAATCAGCCCCAGCATTTT
few | TRBJ2-3 | - | TRBV27 | CASSLEGQWPDTQYF | TGTGCCAGCAGTTTGGAGGGACAGTGGCCAGATACGCAGTATTTT
- | TRBJ1-6 | TRBD1 | TRBV7-4 | CASSEGQGGYNSPLHF | TGTGCCAGCAGCGAAGGACAGGGAGGGTATAATTCACCCCTCCACTTT
once | TRBJ1-6 | - | TRBV10-3 | CAIRGPGANSPLHF | TGTGCCATCAGAGGCCCGGGGGCAAATTCACCCCTCCACTTT
many | TRBJ2-1 | TRBD2 | TRBV20-1 | CSARGATSAAYNEQFF | TGCAGTGCTAGAGGCGCTACTAGCGCAGCCTACAATGAGCAGTTCTTC
- | TRBJ2-2 | - | TRBV2 | CASIGPVTGELFF | TGTGCCAGCATCGGACCGGTCACCGGGGAGCTGTTTTTT
many | TRBJ2-5 | TRBD1 | TRBV20-1 | CSARKGTGRETQYF | TGCAGTGCTAGAAAAGGGACAGGGCGAGAGACCCAGTACTTC
- | TRBJ2-7 | - | TRBV5-5 | CASSRGDNYEQYF | TGTGCCAGCAGCCGGGGGGACAACTACGAGCAGTACTTC
few | TRBJ2-5 | - | TRBV10-3 | CAISQSMSETQYF | TGTGCCATCAGCCAGTCCATGTCGGAGACCCAGTACTTC
few | TRBJ1-1 | TRBD1 | TRBV4-1 | CASSHLGQGGTEAFF | TGCGCCAGCAGCCATTTAGGACAGGGAGGCACTGAAGCTTTCTTT
many | TRBJ1-3 | TRBD1 | TRBV5-1 | CASRETGGASGNTIYF | TGCGCCAGCAGAGAAACAGGGGGCGCATCTGGAAACACCATATATTTT
few | TRBJ2-1 | - | TRBV20-1 | CSARHVNEQFF | TGCAGTGCTAGACACGTCAATGAGCAGTTCTTC
- | TRBJ1-5 | - | TRBV4-1 | CASSQVRGVNQPQHF | TGCGCCAGCAGCCAAGTCCGGGGAGTCAATCAGCCCCAGCATTTT
many | TRBJ1-1 | TRBD1 | TRBV5-1 | CASSLRTGGMNTEAFF | TGCGCCAGCAGCCTCCGGACAGGGGGAATGAACACTGAAGCTTTCTTT
- | TRBJ1-5 | - | TRBV28 | CASSFGESSQHF | TGTGCCAGCAGTTTCGGAGAATCGTCCCAGCATTTT
many | TRBJ2-5 | TRBD1 | TRBV7-2 | CASRPLTGGYETQYF | TGTGCCAGCAGACCCTTGACAGGGGGTTATGAGACCCAGTACTTC
- | TRBJ1-6 | - | TRBV27 | CASSLSGASPLHF | TGTGCCAGCAGTTTATCCGGGGCTTCACCCCTCCACTTT
few | TRBJ2-1 | - | TRBV27 | CASSLWAPARSSYNEQFF | TGTGCCAGCAGTTTATGGGCCCCCGCGAGGAGCTCCTACAATGAGCAGTTCTTC
few | TRBJ2-7 | - | TRBV6-2/TRBV6-3 | CASRQQGGGYEQYF | TGTGCCAGCAGACAACAGGGAGGTGGCTACGAGCAGTACTTC
few | TRBJ1-5 | - | TRBV7-9 | CASSDGLPSNQPQHF | TGTGCCAGCAGCGACGGACTGCCGAGCAATCAGCCCCAGCATTTT
many | TRBJ2-3 | - | TRBV3-1 | CASSQRESRTDTQYF | TGTGCCAGCAGCCAACGGGAGTCCCGCACAGATACGCAGTATTTT